These T cell receptor beta chains were read from a single sample in a study of cytomegalovirus exposure and HLA in healthy donors. Method: immunoSEQ multiplex PCR; TCRdb's copy keeps in-frame clones and lacks some. The data show about 69,000 clones, 75% to 80% seen once. Sequenced material: PBMCs. The origin of the receptors is a man aged 18 to 30 in good health and CMV-seronegative. Each CDR3 is given with its conserved first and last residue. A D gene is named only where the DNA matches it firmly. Some rows mark clone size as missing; the rest say once, few, many or name a class of expanded clone.

clone_size	d_call	j_call	v_call	cdr3_aa	cdr3_nt
.	.	TRBJ1-1	TRBV6-1	CASREQDWGTEAFF	TGTGCCAGCAGGGAACAGGACTGGGGCACTGAAGCTTTCTTT
.	.	TRBJ2-2	TRBV7-2	CASSLRGTYTGELFF	TGTGCCAGCAGCTTAAGGGGAACCTACACCGGGGAGCTGTTTTTT
.	.	TRBJ2-7	TRBV11-2	CASSETGFEQYF	TGTGCCAGCAGCGAAACAGGGTTCGAGCAGTACTTC
.	TRBD2	TRBJ2-5	TRBV6-1	CASSSAGGLQETQYF	TGTGCCAGCAGTAGCGCGGGGGGGCTACAAGAGACCCAGTACTTC
.	.	TRBJ2-3	TRBV7-6	CASSQEWGADTQYF	TGTGCCAGCAGCCAGGAATGGGGAGCAGATACGCAGTATTTT
.	TRBD2	TRBJ2-5	TRBV10-1	CASSESGTSGYQETQYF	TGCGCCAGCAGTGAGTCGGGAACTAGCGGGTACCAAGAGACCCAGTACTTC
few	TRBD1	TRBJ2-7	TRBV19	CASSMRQGNTYEQYF	TGTGCCAGTAGTATGAGACAGGGCAACACGTACGAGCAGTACTTC
.	.	TRBJ1-5	TRBV9	CASSVEGYQPQHF	TGTGCCAGCAGCGTAGAGGGGTATCAGCCCCAGCATTTT
few	.	TRBJ2-3	TRBV5-1	CASSLAGSLGDTQYF	TGCGCCAGCAGCTTGGCGGGGTCCCTCGGGGATACGCAGTATTTT
.	.	TRBJ1-5	TRBV6-1	CASSEVRGNQPQHF	TGTGCCAGCAGTGAAGTAAGAGGGAATCAGCCCCAGCATTTT
.	.	TRBJ2-7	TRBV7-2	CASSLARGPVTYDEQYF	TGTGCCAGCAGCTTAGCGCGGGGGCCGGTGACCTACGATGAGCAGTACTTC
.	TRBD1	TRBJ1-1	TRBV11-2	CASSPQITGGAFF	TGTGCCAGCAGCCCGCAAATTACAGGGGGAGCTTTCTTT